This record looks at one T cell receptor (beta chain) sequence and its context. Its antigen target is currently unknown. No per-base quality is available; no much larger clone lies one base away. This record comes from a study of blood T cells in healthy people across ages (dated by TCRdb to about 2015). Background on the whole study: In model experiments, roughly one uniquely barcoded TCR beta cDNA molecule per two T cells was captured by template switching. Using deep sequencing normalized with unique cDNA molecular identifiers, the study measured how TCR beta repertoire diversity changes with age. The donors were split into four age groups: young (average around 16 years), middle-aged (more than 35), aged (roughly 68) and long-lived (more than 80). To avoid experimental bias, donors of different ages were spread randomly across the sequencing lanes. For two donors (one aged 18 to 30 and one aged 80 or older), the study analyzed two additional independent replicas of 1 million unique cDNA reads from the same blood draw. The study at large found these results: Estimates of total diversity based on one million sequenced T cells were considered lower bounds and underestimates. As age increased, observed TCR beta diversity per million T cells dropped in a roughly linear way, and a significant reduction was already evident by age about 36. Since profiling was done on bulk unsorted PBMCs, naive and antigen-experienced compartments could not be conclusively compared. A strong correlation was found between observed TCR beta diversity and the percentage of naive T cells measured by flow cytometry. The CMV infection status of donors was not known, potentially confounding age-related changes in expanded clonotypes. The long-lived group showed more naive CD4+ T cells, fewer expanded clones and increased TCR diversity than the aged group, suggesting age selection.

The CDR3 runs 17 amino acids, cysteine and phenylalanine included. The retained sequence is limited to the CDR3, 51 bases, with the frame set at the first base. V is cut back by 1 base and J by 0 bases, with 7 bases in the junction unmatched. CDR1 and CDR2 (MGHRA, YSYEKL) derive from the germline V gene. The approximately 39 donors, aged about 6 to 100 years, were systemically healthy Caucasian individuals from Russia. Each donor gave about 9.7 milliliters of peripheral blood, drawn into EDTA-treated Vacutainer tubes. Ficoll-Paque density-gradient centrifugation was used to isolate PBMCs, with at least 7 million per sample. Trizol reagent was used to extract total RNA from PBMCs, with at least 5 micrograms per sample. The percentages of naive CD45RAhigh/CD27high T cells were determined by flow cytometry on a PBMC aliquot from every donor. The method behind the library was 5' RACE. Sequenced using an Illumina HiSeq 2500. The second PCR ran for roughly 7 to 11 cycles and used a J-beta primer mix along with a sample-barcoded 5' primer. A template-switch 5' adaptor carrying 12 random nucleotides introduced a unique molecular identifier onto each TCR beta cDNA molecule. At least 2.5 million CDR3-containing paired-end reads were obtained from each sample. First-strand cDNA synthesis was performed from all RNA using the Mint cDNA synthesis kit, with priming by a TRBC-specific oligonucleotide. Following uracil-DNA glycosylase treatment, a first 18-cycle PCR with universal primers M1SS and BC2_uni_R was performed on all cDNA. Under the source paper's analysis protocol: For normalization, 1 million high-quality reads were randomly selected from each sample, with every read carrying a distinct molecular identifier. Reads sharing molecular identifiers were discarded rather than binned into consensus sequences. CDR3 identification, clonotype clustering and error correction used MiTCR with a Q25 quality threshold and the strictest error-elimination algorithm. A nonparametric unseen species model with Euler transformation was used to estimate a lower bound on total TCR beta diversity. TCRdb ran its own pipeline on the public reads, namely fastp trimming at Q25 and MiXCR clone calling, and kept in-frame beta chains. Entries are consolidated by CDR3 protein sequence, retaining the most common genes and DNA. The V and J calls here are based on TCRdb, not the publication. The sample table shows over 1,200,000 distinct CDR3 sequences, and 59% are seen once. The biggest ten clones account for about 6.3% of the sample.

The sequence joins TRBV4-1 to TRBJ2-3, with TRBD2 identical over 7 junction bases. This TCR was sampled from a man aged 18 to 35 in good health. Input material: blood. Here the CDR3 is given as CASSQVRWGGSTDTQYF. The base sequence is TGCGCCAGCAGCCAAGTCCGGTGGGGGGGAAGCACAGATACGCAGTATTTT.